This TCR beta chain comes out of a study of radiotherapy plus CTLA-4 blockade in lung cancer. Turning to the study itself: Among all patients, approximately 18% showed objective responses, while approximately 30% had disease control.

Generated by immunoSEQ multiplex PCR, the TCRdb table keeps only in-frame clones and is missing some. The sample has about 51,000 clones, about three quarters seen once. This clone was counted a few times. V was shortened by 3 bases and J by 5 bases, with 13 bases between the two germline ends. Germline assignment: CDR1 SGHTA and CDR2 FQGNSA. The CDR3 consists of 14 residues. This clonotype was sampled from a human donor with non-small cell lung cancer whose response to radiotherapy plus ipilimumab could not be evaluated. The material sequenced was peripheral blood, taken from a patient treated with radiotherapy plus ipilimumab. The chain joins TRBV7-2 to TRBJ2-5; weak D call: TRBD2 (6 bases). The CDR3 is CASSFPDSGETQYF. The CDR3 nucleotides read TGTGCCAGCAGCTTTCCCGACAGCGGGGAGACCCAGTACTTC.